This T cell receptor (beta chain) was identified during a study of beta chain features in type 1 diabetes listed by TCRdb under 2018. Study-level background: Mean age, gender distribution, total cell number and subset yield did not differ between patients and healthy donors. Regulatory and stem cell-like memory subsets were obtained from only 8 patients and roughly 8 healthy donors, while naive and central memory subsets were obtained from all 30 or so donors. Across all samples, around 100 million sorted cells were examined, and cell number per subset correlated strongly with RNA yield. The study compared TCRB repertoires of sorted circulating CD4+ T cell subsets between recently diagnosed type 1 diabetes patients and matched healthy donors.

What the authors observed across the whole study: PCR may preferentially amplify shorter templates, but because patient and control samples were amplified and corrected together, any resulting skew would affect both groups equally. Because cDNA rather than genomic DNA was sequenced, highly expressing activated cells could have been over-represented, although no difference in activation and CD3 levels was found between groups. At VDJ recombination sites, type 1 diabetes patients had fewer insertions and more deleted nucleotides, which implies abnormalities in thymic rearrangement. Because small numbers of individuals were included in the HLA sub-analyses, any influence of HLA type on TCRB rearrangement was left unresolved. Type 1 diabetes patients showed a moderate but significant shortening of TCRB CDR3 length in all four CD4+ subsets. Naive, central memory and regulatory TCRB repertoires appeared more similar among patients than among healthy donors.

The entire isolated RNA was reverse transcribed using the High Capacity cDNA Reverse Transcription Kit, and thus expressed TCRB transcripts were sequenced. Deep immunoSEQ sequencing was performed on naive, central memory and regulatory T cell samples, with an average of roughly 4 million total reads per sample. Sorted cells were lysed in RLT buffer and RNA was extracted with DNase-treated RNeasy Micro or Mini kits, depending on cell number. Each cell subset was processed on its own to prevent cross-contamination, while patient and healthy donor samples were processed together. The immunoSEQ multiplex PCR was used to amplify TCRB sequences from cDNA, yielding 87-bp fragments that span the CDR3 region. Sequencing of the amplicons was performed on the Illumina HiSeq platform. As for the original processing: Synthetic template baselines were used to correct PCR bias computationally, reads within Hamming distance 2 were collapsed, and singletons that could not be merged were discarded. Reads were aligned against IMGT so that V, D and J genes, CDR3 length and insertions or deletions at six rearrangement sites could be assigned. Within each subset, clonotype counts were normalized to the number of sorted cells before true diversity and Gini coefficients were calculated with the tcR R package. The overlap coefficient, calculated on TCRB nucleotide sequences, was used to measure repertoire sharing. TCRdb took over this immuneACCESS table, retaining in-frame rearrangements with V and J assigned. Such tables are incomplete; in checked studies, under half of the missing clones stem from an unresolved V gene, and the remainder is unexplained. That table is the source of V, J and clone size, and D and trimming were worked out from the DNA. The sample records some 360,000 clones, around a tenth of which are singletons. About 0.6% of the sample belongs to the ten largest clones.

Notes on this clone: Its antigen is not yet known. No quality values exist for individual bases; no much larger clone is one base distant.

The CDR3, cysteine through phenylalanine, is 14 amino acids long. Only CDR3 DNA remains: 42 bases, in frame from the first base. Each donor gave one peripheral blood draw, averaging approximately 0.12 L, which was collected into heparinised tubes. A BD FACSAria II was used to sort naive, central memory, regulatory and stem cell-like memory CD4+ T cells with a panel that included CD45RO, CCR7, CD25, CD127, CD95 and CD27. A purity above 98% was achieved for all sorted populations. Right away, PBMCs were isolated by Lymphoprep density gradient centrifugation and were stained directly, with no culture step. To minimize batch effects, samples were stained and sorted in pairs, one healthy donor with one patient per experiment.

This TCR derives from a man aged 25-40 years with type 1 diabetes. The chain uses TRBV21-1 and TRBJ2-7; TRBD2, the D gene given by the table, was not confirmed from the DNA. TRBV21-1 is designated a pseudogene. The specimen sequenced was central memory CD4+ T cells from blood. The CDR3 protein is CASSQASGSYEQYF. The nucleotides read TGCGCCAGCAGCCAAGCTAGCGGTTCCTACGAGCAGTACTTC.